The TCR beta chain under discussion was sequenced for a study of post-analysis software for immune sequencing data (dated by TCRdb to about 2015). For the wider study: Disease courses on record covered relapsing-remitting, secondary progressive and progressive-relapsing multiple sclerosis, though some patients had no subtype annotation. The multiple sclerosis patient repertoires were compared with 11 previously published healthy control repertoires from donors aged about 6 to 28 years. A subset of samples was prepared in parallel using single-end sample barcoding, then pooled and co-amplified after Illumina adapter ligation.

This clonotype was seen many times. The specificity of this receptor is unknown. Base-call qualities are not available, and no considerably larger clone is one nucleotide away. What the work shows at the level of the full study, not this receptor alone: Direct clustering with F measure revealed strong co-clustering of samples prepared in the same batch, which led to a batch-effect correction. The control group was slightly older than the multiple sclerosis patient group. Significantly higher frequencies in patients than in controls were found for several TRBV segments, including TRBV5-6, TRBV5-1 and TRBV20-1. Significantly lower normalized Chao1 diversity was found in multiple sclerosis patients than in controls, suggesting substantial peripheral T-cell clonal expansion.

To demonstrate the VDJtools post-analysis software, the study profiled TCR beta repertoires from the peripheral blood of around 13 young patients with multiple sclerosis. The multiple sclerosis patients were children and adolescents between roughly 6 and 17 years of age. The library was produced with PCR. Sequencing was carried out with an Illumina HiSeq 2500. To reduce PCR and sequencing biases, unique molecular identifiers were built into the TCR beta cDNA libraries. Roughly 0.5 million cDNA molecules were obtained per 1 to 10 million input T cells, so each molecule approximated one T cell. The patient libraries were prepared and sequenced using the same protocol as the earlier healthy control dataset. Samples belonging to the same batch were prepared together, multiplexed and sequenced on a shared HiSeq lane. In the authors' own workflow: Raw barcoded reads were processed with MIGEC, and single-read molecular identifier groups were discarded before consensus assembly and CDR3 extraction. VDJtools was used for post-analysis of the clonotype tables, and diversity was normalized by down-sampling every dataset to the size of the smallest sample. To correct batch-related cross-sample contamination, repertoire overlap clustering matched CDR3 amino acid sequences but not nucleotide sequences. Using fastp trimming at Q25 and MiXCR clonotype assembly, TCRdb reanalyzed the public sequencing data and kept in-frame beta chains. Every distinct CDR3 protein forms one entry, paired with its most common genes and DNA. TCRdb's processing, not the authors', yielded these V and J calls. The sample profile shows just over 250,000 distinct CDR3 sequences; 36% of them were found once. The ten top clones hold around 5.2% of the sample.

Inclusive of the bounding cysteine and phenylalanine, the CDR3 is 14 residues long. The CDR3 DNA has 42 bases and is translated from base 1. V is cut by 1 base and J by 2 bases, and the space between the germline ends is 11 bases. According to the germline V gene, CDR1 reads SQVTM and CDR2 reads ANQGSEA. Input material: blood. The clonotype originates from a girl aged 10-17 years with multiple sclerosis. The rearrangement combines TRBV29-1 with TRBJ1-2, with no confidently assigned D gene. The nucleotide sequence is TGCAGCGTTGAAGGACTCATGACAAACTATGGCTACACCTTC. Protein translation: CSVEGLMTNYGYTF.